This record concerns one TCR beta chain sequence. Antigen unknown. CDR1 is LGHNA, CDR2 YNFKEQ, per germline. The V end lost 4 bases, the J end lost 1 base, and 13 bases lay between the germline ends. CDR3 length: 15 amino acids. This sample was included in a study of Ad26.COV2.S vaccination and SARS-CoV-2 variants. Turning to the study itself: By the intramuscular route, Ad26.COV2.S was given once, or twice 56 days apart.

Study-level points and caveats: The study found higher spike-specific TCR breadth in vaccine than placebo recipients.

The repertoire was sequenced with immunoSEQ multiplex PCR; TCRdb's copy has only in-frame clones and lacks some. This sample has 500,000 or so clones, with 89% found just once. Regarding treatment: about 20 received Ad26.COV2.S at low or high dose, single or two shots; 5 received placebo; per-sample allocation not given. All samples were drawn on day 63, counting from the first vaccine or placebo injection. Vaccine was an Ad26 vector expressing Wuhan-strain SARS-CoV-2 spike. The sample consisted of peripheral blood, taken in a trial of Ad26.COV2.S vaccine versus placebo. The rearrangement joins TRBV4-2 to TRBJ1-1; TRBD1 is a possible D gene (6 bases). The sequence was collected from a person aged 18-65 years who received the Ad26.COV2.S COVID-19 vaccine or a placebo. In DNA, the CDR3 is TGTGCCAGCAGCCGGACCCTAGGGGGGAACACTGAAGCTTTCTTT. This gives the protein CASSRTLGGNTEAFF.